The count of the clone carrying this T cell receptor beta chain is one. The antigen remains undetermined. These data originate in a study of blood T cells in healthy people across ages. After removal of 3 bases from V and 2 bases from J, the junction contained 7 bases not matched to a gene. CDR1 is SGHDT, CDR2 YYEEEE, per germline. CDR3 size: 15 residues. The second PCR ran roughly 7 to 12 cycles with a sample-barcoded 5' primer and J-beta primers. MiXCR, applied by TCRdb to the 5' RACE reads, yields one record per CDR3 protein. This sample has approximately 1.5 million distinct CDR3 sequences, with about 31% found just once. Study findings and constraints: Diversity of TCR beta per million T cells declined in a roughly linear way with age.

Material: blood. This sequence joins TRBV5-6 and TRBJ2-7; 8 nucleotides line up with TRBD2. The sequence was obtained from a woman aged 25-40 years in good health. The CDR3 is CASSSTGRGAYEQYF. CDR3 DNA: TGTGCCAGCAGCTCAACGGGGCGGGGGGCCTACGAGCAGTACTTC.